This TCR beta chain was observed in a study of blood T cell repertoires in COVID-19. About the study: Italy, Spain and the United States were the sources of the convalescent and acute COVID-19 samples. Sources were T cells, B-cell-depleted T cells, or PBMCs; the material itself was cDNA or gDNA.

The assay was immunoSEQ multiplex PCR, and TCRdb's table has in-frame clones only and misses some. The table records around 290,000 clones, 65% to 90% of them present only once. In Seattle, patients joined the study during active infection and were tracked longitudinally. The sample holds a few counts of this clone. The receptor comes from a woman between 65 and 79 years old with COVID-19, enrolled during active disease. Sequenced input: peripheral blood.

CDR3 DNA sequence: TGTGCCAGCAGCTTCGGACAGCCAGATACGCAGTATTTT. Encoded protein: CASSFGQPDTQYF. The rearrangement joins TRBV5-8 to TRBJ2-3; D is perhaps TRBD1 (6 bases). V dropped 2 bases and J dropped 4 bases, with 8 bases sitting between them. In germline, CDR1 is SGHTS, CDR2 YDEGEE. This CDR3 spans 13 amino acids.